Listed below are T cell receptor beta chains from one sample, sequenced in a study of blood T cell repertoires in COVID-19. Profiling relied on immunoSEQ multiplex PCR, and the TCRdb table lists in-frame clones only, not all of them. The data show hundreds of thousands of clones, around 81% seen once. Sequencing was carried out using PBMCs or T cells enriched from blood (not recorded which). These receptors were taken from a woman aged 40 to 49 with acute COVID-19. CDR3s include the opening cysteine and the closing phenylalanine or tryptophan. The order of the fields is V gene, clone size, J gene, D gene, CDR3 DNA, CDR3 protein. D genes are given only for firm matches. Not all rows give a size; the values are once, few, many and, for expanded clones, a class.

TRBV15	-	TRBJ1-1	TRBD1	TGTGCCACCAGCAGAGATCAGCGGGGACAGGGGGGAAAAAACACTGAAGCTTTCTTT	CATSRDQRGQGGKNTEAFF
TRBV10-2	-	TRBJ1-5	TRBD1	TGCGCCAGCAGGACGACAGGGGGCGGGCAGCCCCAGCATTTT	CASRTTGGGQPQHF
TRBV6-2/TRBV6-3	few	TRBJ1-1	TRBD1	TGTGCCAGCAGTTGGGACAGAAACACTGAAGCTTTCTTT	CASSWDRNTEAFF
TRBV5-6	-	TRBJ2-1	TRBD2	TGTGCCAGCAGCGCAGAACTAGCGGGGGGTACCTACAATGAGCAGTTCTTC	CASSAELAGGTYNEQFF
TRBV29-1	many	TRBJ1-2	TRBD1	TGCAGCGGTTTACCGACCGGGACAGGGAACCATGGCTACACCTTC	CSGLPTGTGNHGYTF
TRBV27	-	TRBJ1-4	TRBD1	TGTGCCAGCAGTTTGGGACAGGGGAGGGTCGGGAGGAATGAAAAACTGTTTTTT	CASSLGQGRVGRNEKLFF
TRBV6-5	-	TRBJ1-4	-	TGTGCCAGCAGTTCCGGATCCGGGGGTGGTGAAAAACTGTTTTTT	CASSSGSGGGEKLFF
TRBV24-1	once	TRBJ1-1	-	TGTGCCACCAGTGTAGGCGGAGGCACTGAAGCTTTCTTT	CATSVGGGTEAFF
TRBV28	-	TRBJ1-4	-	TGTGCCAGCAGGTCACAGGGAATAACAACTAATGAAAAACTGTTTTTT	CASRSQGITTNEKLFF
TRBV5-6	-	TRBJ1-5	-	TGTGCCAGCAGCGGCGGACAGAATCAGCCCCAGCATTTT	CASSGGQNQPQHF
TRBV3-1/TRBV3-2	-	TRBJ1-1	-	TGTGCCAGCAGCCAAGACGGCAGGGTATCCGGAGCTTTCTTT	CASSQDGRVSGAFF
TRBV25-1	-	TRBJ1-1	TRBD1	TGTGCCAGCAGTGAGGTAGGGACAGTGAACACTGAAGCTTTCTTT	CASSEVGTVNTEAFF
TRBV10-2	-	TRBJ1-3	TRBD1	TGCGCCAGCAGTGATTTGGCAGGGGGAAAAAACACCATATATTTT	CASSDLAGGKNTIYF
TRBV5-1	-	TRBJ2-5	-	TGCGCCAGCAGCTCTGACTTGTACCAAGAGACCCAGTACTTC	CASSSDLYQETQYF
TRBV5-1	-	TRBJ2-7	TRBD1	TGCGCCAGCAGCCCGACTGGACAGGGCCACTACGAGCAGTACTTC	CASSPTGQGHYEQYF